This T cell receptor beta chain originates from a study of shared clonotypes between healthy human individuals. J gave up 10 bases and V 5 bases, and 6 bases lay outside the gene matches. Germline-derived CDR1 and CDR2 are LGHNT and FRNRAP. This CDR3 is 13 amino acids long. Clones were sequenced by immunoSEQ multiplex PCR, and TCRdb holds only the in-frame ones, with some missing. The repertoire consists of around 1.9 million clones, with 93% occurring once and the leading ten covering about 1.7%. CD45RO-negative CD8 cells positively selected for CCR7 made up the naive population, which excluded terminally differentiated effector memory CD45RA+ cells.

The source of this sequence is a man aged 18 to 35 in good health. Some clones in this sample may be carry-over from other donors' samples. The sample comprised naive CD8+ T cells from PBMCs. V gene TRBV12-5 combines with J gene TRBJ2-7; 12 positions match TRBD1. The CDR3 DNA reads as TGTGCTAGTGGTCTCGGGACAGGGGGCGCTCAGTACTTC. Protein product: CASGLGTGGAQYF.